The clone carrying this TCR beta chain was detected many times. TCRdb re-analysed the 5' RACE reads in MiXCR, keeping a single row per CDR3 protein. The data hold 600,000 to 700,000 distinct CDR3 sequences, with around 20% observed a single time. These data originate in a study of identical twins. The sample was also linked to a second study, of T cells expressing NK-cell markers. That work states: Sorted CD3+CD56+NKG2C+, CD3+CD56+NKG2C- and CD3+CD56-NKG2C+ T cells provided the TCR beta repertoires.

The sequence was collected from a woman under 30 in good health. Sequencing was carried out using PBMCs.

The CDR3 reads CSVGRDGYTF. For the CDR3, the DNA is TGCAGCGTTGGGAGGGATGGCTACACCTTC. The genes are TRBV29-1 and TRBJ1-2, with D unresolved. CDR3 length: 10 amino acids. V was pared by 4 bases and J by 6 bases, with 6 bases between. Germline CDR1 reads SQVTM; CDR2 reads ANQGSEA.